Listed here are 17 T cell receptor beta chains from one sample, sequenced in a study of human thymus T cells. The thymus tissue came from resections taken during corrective heart surgery. Clones were sequenced by immunoSEQ multiplex PCR, and TCRdb holds only the in-frame ones, with some missing. The sample includes tens of thousands of clones, approximately 95% of them seen just once. Specimen: thymus tissue. The receptor source for this set is a girl younger than two with a congenital heart defect but otherwise immunologically healthy.

The genes are TRBV11-2 and TRBJ1-3; no firm D call. V was pared by 1 base and J by 2 bases, with 15 bases between. CDR3 length equals 17 residues. CDR1 is SGHAT, CDR2 FQNNGV, per germline. The DNA of the CDR3 is TGTGCCAGCAGCTTAGCGCTTGGGTACTTGGCTGGAAACACCATATATTTT. This gives the protein CASSLALGYLAGNTIYF.

This chain joins TRBV7-9 and TRBJ2-7, with 11 bases identical to TRBD2. The V and J ends lost 0 bases and 0 bases, in that order; junction bases with no gene match: 4. Germline V gives CDR1 SEHNR, CDR2 FQNEAQ (reference sequence). The CDR3 has 17 amino acids. This CDR3 reads CASSLALAGGPSYEQYF. The DNA for the CDR3 is TGTGCCAGCAGCTTAGCCTTAGCGGGAGGGCCCTCCTACGAGCAGTACTTC.

The J gene is TRBJ2-1, the V gene TRBV25-1; 9 bases fit TRBD1. Looked up from germline, CDR1 is MGHDK and CDR2 is SYGVNS. The CDR3 is 18 amino acids. J was trimmed by 5 bases and V by 6 bases; bases with no gene match: 17. The CDR3 reads CASRHRGEPGQGNNEQFF. The CDR3, as DNA: TGTGCCAGCAGACATAGGGGAGAACCGGGACAGGGAAACAATGAGCAGTTCTTC.

The J gene is TRBJ1-1, the V gene TRBV19; the D is unclear. V was pared by 8 bases and J by 2 bases, with 36 bases between. The CDR3 extends over 21 amino acids. The germline V gene has CDR1 LNHDA and CDR2 SQIVND (reference sequence). The CDR3 is CASPPDEEKSVDGEQNTEAFF. CDR3 in DNA: TGTGCCAGTCCCCCCGACGAGGAGAAGTCGGTGGACGGGGAACAAAACACTGAAGCTTTCTTT.

This clone was counted a single time. V gene TRBV6-6 combines with J gene TRBJ2-3, with D unresolved. The germline gives CDR1 MNHNY, CDR2 SVGAGI (reference sequence). This CDR3 is 12 amino acids long. Trimming left V 0 bases short and J 8 bases short, with 6 bases between. The DNA of the CDR3 is TGTGCCAGCAGTTACTCGAGTGGTACGCAGTATTTT. Amino acid sequence: CASSYSSGTQYF.

The chain couples TRBV10-3 to TRBJ2-1; tentatively, D is TRBD1 (5 bases). Germline V gives CDR1 ENHRY, CDR2 SYGVKD. V was shortened by 6 bases and J by 5 bases, with 11 bases between the two germline ends. The CDR3 is 13 amino acids. The CDR3 DNA is TGTGCCATCAGGAGGACACCCAACAATGAGCAGTTCTTC. This gives the protein CAIRRTPNNEQFF.

The rearrangement links TRBV21-1 to TRBJ2-1; the D call TRBD2 from the table was never checked on the DNA. TRBV21-1 is shown as a pseudogene. This CDR3 has 13 amino acids. The CDR3 nucleotides are TGTGCCAGCAGCAAACCCCGGTCCAATGAGCAGTTCTTC. Translation: CASSKPRSNEQFF.

The J gene is TRBJ1-4, the V gene TRBV5-5, with 11 bases matching TRBD1. The germline V gene encodes CDR1 SGHKS and CDR2 YYEKEE (reference sequence). The CDR3 contains 15 residues. V lost 7 bases and J lost 0; bases outside the gene matches: 2. The CDR3 reads CASGTGGATNEKLFF. The CDR3 nucleotides read TGTGCCAGCGGGACAGGGGGGGCAACTAATGAAAAACTGTTTTTT.

V and J are TRBV27 and TRBJ2-7; 7 bases are a match to TRBD1. Germline V gene data show CDR1 as MNHEY and CDR2 as SMNVEV (reference sequence). This CDR3 has 14 amino acids. V lost 5 bases to trimming and J lost 3 bases; unmatched junction nucleotides: 7. The CDR3 DNA follows: TGTGCCAGCAGTACCCGACAGGGCGGCTACGAGCAGTACTTC. It encodes CASSTRQGGYEQYF.

The J gene is TRBJ2-6, the V gene TRBV5-4; 10 bases are a match to TRBD2. The CDR3 extends over 20 amino acids. Germline CDR1 SGHNT, CDR2 YYREEE (reference sequence). V lost 2 bases and J lost 4; bases outside the gene matches: 15. The CDR3 DNA is TGTGCCAGCAGCTTAGCGCCCGACTGGCTAGCGGGAGACGGGGCCAACGTCCTGACTTTC. Translating gives CASSLAPDWLAGDGANVLTF.

V is TRBV18 and J is TRBJ2-5, with D uncertain. CDR3 length: 13 residues. Trimming removed 0 bases from V and 3 bases from J, with 5 bases in between. CDR1 KGHSH and CDR2 LQKENI come from the germline V gene. The CDR3 sequence: CASSPPEEETQYF. The CDR3 nucleotides read TGTGCCAGCTCACCACCAGAGGAAGAGACCCAGTACTTC.

This clone was seen just once. V gene TRBV19 combines with J gene TRBJ1-5; D is unresolved. Trimming removed 6 bases at V and 9 bases at J, with 24 bases between. CDR3 length: 16 amino acids. The germline V gene encodes CDR1 LNHDA and CDR2 SQIVND (reference sequence). The CDR3 nucleotides read TGTGCCAGTAGCATGGACCGCGGAGAGCCACTAGGGCCCCAGCATTTT. Translated, it gives CASSMDRGEPLGPQHF.

The J gene is TRBJ2-7, the V gene TRBV6-5; 10 bases are a match to TRBD2. The CDR3 has 15 amino acids. The V gene's germline CDR1 is MNHEY and CDR2 SVGAGI. Losses at the gene ends were 5 bases for V and 4 bases for J; bases not matched to a gene: 8. The CDR3: CASSPPSGSSYEQYF. The CDR3 DNA follows: TGTGCCAGCAGTCCACCTAGCGGGAGTTCATACGAGCAGTACTTC.

This clone has only a few counts. The J gene is TRBJ2-2, the V gene TRBV6-6, with 10 bases identical to TRBD1. The trim removed 2 bases at V and 3 bases at J, leaving 3 bases unmatched. The CDR3 is 16 residues long. Germline V gene data show CDR1 as MNHNY and CDR2 as SVGAGI (reference sequence). The CDR3 protein is CASSYTGTGDTGELFF. CDR3 in DNA: TGTGCCAGCAGTTACACGGGGACAGGGGACACCGGGGAGCTGTTTTTT.

The chain joins TRBV20-1 to TRBJ1-2; D gene uncertain. This CDR3 is built from 10 residues. The germline V and J ends were trimmed by 4 bases and 8 bases, with 8 bases remaining between them. The germline gives CDR1 DFQATT, CDR2 SNEGSKA (reference sequence). The CDR3 DNA is TGCAGTGCTATGGACCGCGGCTACACCTTC. Its protein product is CSAMDRGYTF.

A single count supports this clone. V and J are TRBV7-4 and TRBJ1-2; TRBD1 is a possible D gene (5 bases). Germline CDR1 SGHVT, CDR2 SQSDAQ. Trimming pared 5 bases from V and 0 bases from J, leaving 16 bases between. The CDR3 sequence is 16 residues long. The CDR3 sequence: CASSPLDRKSNYGYTF. The CDR3 DNA is TGTGCCAGCAGCCCCCTCGACAGAAAATCTAACTATGGCTACACCTTC.

The rearrangement joins TRBV10-1 to TRBJ2-7; 9 positions match TRBD2. Germline CDR1 and CDR2: WNHNN and SYGVQD (reference sequence). The J segment lost 5 bases and the V segment lost 1 base, leaving 6 bases of the junction unmatched. The CDR3 spans 15 residues. DNA for the CDR3: TGCGCCAGCAGTGAGTTGTCTAGCGGGACCCACGAGCAGTACTTC. This sequence encodes CASSELSSGTHEQYF.